This T cell receptor beta chain was documented in a study of regulatory dendritic cells for organ transplantation. Study background: Monocytes received vitamin D3 on days 0 and 4, IL-10 on day 4.

Clones were sequenced by immunoSEQ multiplex PCR, and TCRdb holds only the in-frame ones, with some missing. The profile shows about 5,300 clones, 65% to 85% of them singletons. This clone showed up just a few times. Its antigen remains unidentified. Notes on the study in general: The authors noted considerable between-person heterogeneity in alloreactive memory CD8+ cells. Memory T cells were less diverse than naive, with memory CD8+ most oligoclonal.

The CDR3 loop spans 13 amino acids. Trimming took 5 bases from V and 3 from J; bases not matched to a gene: 4. The germline V gene encodes CDR1 SGHNT and CDR2 YYREEE (reference sequence). CFSE-labeled sorted T cells met regulatory or mature dendritic cells for over 4 days. The V and J genes are TRBV5-4 and TRBJ2-7; 8 bases match TRBD2. The TCR comes from a human donor in good health. The sample comprised memory CD8+ T cells from blood cultured with regulatory dendritic cells. The sample's subset: CD45RO+ memory T cells. CDR3 in amino acids: CASSAGGNYEQYF. CDR3 sequence (DNA): TGTGCCAGCAGTGCGGGAGGTAACTACGAGCAGTACTTC.